This TCR beta chain was obtained from a study of T-cell memory formation after mild COVID-19. Across the study: The TCR clusters were mostly specific to one donor. Overall study findings and caveats: Pre-infection memory showed some responding clones, and this suggested that cross-reactive memory joined. Contracting CD4+ clones lay largely in CM and EM, with CD8+ ones residing in EMRA.

Comment on this clonotype: Its antigen is unknown.

Using constant-segment primers, 5'RACE produced TCR alpha and TCR beta cDNA libraries carrying sample barcodes and UMIs. TCRdb ran MiXCR on the 5' RACE reads and lists one entry per CDR3 protein. This sample carries under 600,000 distinct CDR3 sequences, less than 25% of them seen once, and the ten largest clones take about 8.7%. Trimming left V 3 bases short and J 2 bases short, with 8 bases between. CDR3 length equals 13 residues. Germline CDR1 LNHDA, CDR2 SQIVND (reference sequence). This clonotype originated in an adult woman who had mild COVID-19 (a few samples of this study predate the infection). Cell type and time point are not known. Sequenced sample: PBMCs or a T cell subset sorted from them (not recorded which). The chain couples TRBV19 to TRBJ2-7; D remains unclear. CDR3 sequence: CASSMGRTYEQYF. CDR3 nucleotide sequence: TGTGCCAGTAGTATGGGCAGGACCTACGAGCAGTACTTC.